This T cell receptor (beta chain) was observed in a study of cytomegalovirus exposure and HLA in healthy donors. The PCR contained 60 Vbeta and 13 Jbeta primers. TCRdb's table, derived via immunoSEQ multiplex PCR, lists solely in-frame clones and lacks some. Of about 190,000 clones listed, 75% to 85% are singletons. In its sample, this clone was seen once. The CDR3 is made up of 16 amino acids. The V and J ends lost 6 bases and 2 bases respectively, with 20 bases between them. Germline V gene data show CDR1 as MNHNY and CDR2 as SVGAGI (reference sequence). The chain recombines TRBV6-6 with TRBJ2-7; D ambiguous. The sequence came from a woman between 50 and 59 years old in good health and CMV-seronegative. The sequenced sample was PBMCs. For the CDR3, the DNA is TGTGCCAGCAGCGACACCGACCTTCTTGTACCCTACGAGCAGTACTTC. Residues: CASSDTDLLVPYEQYF.